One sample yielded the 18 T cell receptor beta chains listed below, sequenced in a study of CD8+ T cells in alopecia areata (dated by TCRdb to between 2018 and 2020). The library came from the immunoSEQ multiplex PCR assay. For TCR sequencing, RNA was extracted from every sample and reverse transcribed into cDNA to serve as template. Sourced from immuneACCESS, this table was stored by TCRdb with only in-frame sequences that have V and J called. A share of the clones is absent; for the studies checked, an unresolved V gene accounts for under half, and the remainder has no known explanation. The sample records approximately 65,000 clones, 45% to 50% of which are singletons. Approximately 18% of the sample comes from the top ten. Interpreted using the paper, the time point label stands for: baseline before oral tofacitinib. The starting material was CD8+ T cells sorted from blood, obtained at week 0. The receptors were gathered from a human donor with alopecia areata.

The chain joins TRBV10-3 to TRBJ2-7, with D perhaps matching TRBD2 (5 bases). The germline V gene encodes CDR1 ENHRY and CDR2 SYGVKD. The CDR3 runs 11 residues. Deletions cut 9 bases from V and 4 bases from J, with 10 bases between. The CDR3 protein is CAMAGRYEQYF. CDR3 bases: TGTGCCATGGCTGGGAGATACGAGCAGTACTTC.

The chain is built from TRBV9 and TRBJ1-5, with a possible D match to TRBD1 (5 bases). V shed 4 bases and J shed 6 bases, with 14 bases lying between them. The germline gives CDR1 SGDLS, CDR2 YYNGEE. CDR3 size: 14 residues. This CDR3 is CASSPGAYSQPQHF. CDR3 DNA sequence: TGTGCCAGCAGCCCCGGGGCGTATTCTCAGCCCCAGCATTTT.

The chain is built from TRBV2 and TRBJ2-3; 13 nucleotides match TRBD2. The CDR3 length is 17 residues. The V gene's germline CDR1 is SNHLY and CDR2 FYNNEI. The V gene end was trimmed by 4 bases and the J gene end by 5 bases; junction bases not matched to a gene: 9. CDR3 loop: CASSAWTSGSPVDTQYF. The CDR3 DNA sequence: TGTGCCAGCAGTGCCTGGACTAGCGGGAGTCCTGTAGATACGCAGTATTTT.

CDR3: CASSSDRANYGYTF. DNA of the CDR3: TGTGCCAGCAGCTCGGACAGAGCTAACTATGGCTACACCTTC. The rearrangement joins TRBV11-2 to TRBJ1-2, with D possibly being TRBD1 (6 bases). The germline CDR1 and CDR2 sequences are SGHAT and FQNNGV. The V gene lost 4 bases and the J gene lost 0 bases, with 9 bases spanning the gap. The CDR3 is 14 amino acids.

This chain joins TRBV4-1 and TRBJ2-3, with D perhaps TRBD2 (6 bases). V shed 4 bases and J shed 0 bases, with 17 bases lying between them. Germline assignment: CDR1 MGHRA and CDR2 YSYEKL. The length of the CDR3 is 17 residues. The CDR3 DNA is TGCGCCAGCAGCCCGAGGGCGGCGGGAAGTAGCACAGATACGCAGTATTTT. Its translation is CASSPRAAGSSTDTQYF.

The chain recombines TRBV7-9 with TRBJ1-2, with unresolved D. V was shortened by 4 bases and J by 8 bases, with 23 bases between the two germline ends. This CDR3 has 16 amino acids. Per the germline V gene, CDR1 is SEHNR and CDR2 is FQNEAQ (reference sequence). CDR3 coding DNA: TGTGCCAGCAGCTCGGAAACCCGATTGGGTAGGGAGGGCTACACCTTC. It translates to CASSSETRLGREGYTF.

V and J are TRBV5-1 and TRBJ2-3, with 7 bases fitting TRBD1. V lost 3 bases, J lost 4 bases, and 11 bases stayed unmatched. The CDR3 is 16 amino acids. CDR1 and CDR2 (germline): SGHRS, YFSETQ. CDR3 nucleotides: TGCGCCAGCAGCTATAGACAGGGCGAGGTCGCAGATACGCAGTATTTT. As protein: CASSYRQGEVADTQYF.

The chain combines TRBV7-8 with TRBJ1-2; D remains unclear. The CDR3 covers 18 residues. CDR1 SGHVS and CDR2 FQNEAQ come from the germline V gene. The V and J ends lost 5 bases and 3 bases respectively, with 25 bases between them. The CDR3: CASSQRTGEAGDYYGYTF. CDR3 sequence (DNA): TGTGCCAGCAGCCAAAGGACGGGCGAGGCGGGAGACTACTATGGCTACACCTTC. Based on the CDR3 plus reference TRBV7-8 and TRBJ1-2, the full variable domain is GAGVSQSPRYKVAKRGQDVALRCDPISGHVSLFWYQQALGQGPEFLTYFQNEAQLDKSGLPSDRFFAERPEGSVSTLKIQRTQQEDSAVYLCASSQRTGEAGDYYGYTFGSGTRLTVV.

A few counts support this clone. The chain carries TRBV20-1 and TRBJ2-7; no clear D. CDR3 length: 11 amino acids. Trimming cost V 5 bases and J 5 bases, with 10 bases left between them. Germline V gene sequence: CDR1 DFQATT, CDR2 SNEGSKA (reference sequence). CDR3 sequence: CSAPLFNEQYF. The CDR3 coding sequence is TGCAGTGCTCCCCTCTTCAACGAGCAGTACTTC.

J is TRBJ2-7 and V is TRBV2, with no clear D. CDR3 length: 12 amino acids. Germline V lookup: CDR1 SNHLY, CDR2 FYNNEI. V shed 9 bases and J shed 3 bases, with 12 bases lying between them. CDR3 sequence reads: CASGSLRYEQYF. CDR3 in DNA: TGTGCCAGTGGTAGCCTCCGCTACGAGCAGTACTTC.

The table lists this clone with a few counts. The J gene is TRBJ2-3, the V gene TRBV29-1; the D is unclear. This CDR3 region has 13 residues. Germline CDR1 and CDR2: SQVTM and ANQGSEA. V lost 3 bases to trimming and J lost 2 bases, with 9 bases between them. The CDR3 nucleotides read TGCAGCGTTGAGGCCGGTTACACAGATACGCAGTATTTT. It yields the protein CSVEAGYTDTQYF.

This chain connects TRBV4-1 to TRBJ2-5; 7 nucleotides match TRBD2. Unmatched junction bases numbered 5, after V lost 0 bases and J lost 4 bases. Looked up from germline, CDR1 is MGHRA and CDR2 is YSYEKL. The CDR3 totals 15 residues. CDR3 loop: CASSQDWGGIETQYF. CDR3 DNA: TGCGCCAGCAGCCAAGATTGGGGAGGGATAGAGACCCAGTACTTC.

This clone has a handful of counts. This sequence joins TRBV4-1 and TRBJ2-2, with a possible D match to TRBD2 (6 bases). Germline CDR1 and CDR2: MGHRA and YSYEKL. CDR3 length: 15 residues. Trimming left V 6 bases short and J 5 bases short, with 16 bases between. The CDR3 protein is CASSFRPGGTGELFF. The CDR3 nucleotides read TGCGCCAGCAGTTTCCGTCCTGGGGGGACCGGGGAGCTGTTTTTT.

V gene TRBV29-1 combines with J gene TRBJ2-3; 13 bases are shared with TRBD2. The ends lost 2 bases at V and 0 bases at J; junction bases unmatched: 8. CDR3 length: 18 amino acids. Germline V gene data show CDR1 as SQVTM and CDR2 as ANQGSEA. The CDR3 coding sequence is TGCAGCGTTGAAATTGAAGGGACTAGCGGGACTAGCACAGATACGCAGTATTTT. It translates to CSVEIEGTSGTSTDTQYF.

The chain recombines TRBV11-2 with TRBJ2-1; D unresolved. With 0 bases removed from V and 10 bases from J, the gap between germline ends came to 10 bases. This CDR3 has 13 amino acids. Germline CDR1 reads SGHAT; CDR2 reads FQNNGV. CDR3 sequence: CASSLEQLDEQFF. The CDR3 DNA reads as TGTGCCAGCAGCTTAGAACAGTTAGACGAGCAGTTCTTC.

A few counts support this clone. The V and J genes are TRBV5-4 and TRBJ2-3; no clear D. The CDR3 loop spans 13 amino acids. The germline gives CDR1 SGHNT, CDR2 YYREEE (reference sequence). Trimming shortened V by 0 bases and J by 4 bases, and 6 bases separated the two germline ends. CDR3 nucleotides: TGTGCCAGCAGCTTGGATCGGGCAGATACGCAGTATTTT. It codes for CASSLDRADTQYF.

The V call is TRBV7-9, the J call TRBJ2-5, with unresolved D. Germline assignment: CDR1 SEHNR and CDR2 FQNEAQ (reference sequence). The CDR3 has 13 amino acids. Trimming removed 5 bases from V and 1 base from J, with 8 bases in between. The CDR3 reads CASSRASQETQYF. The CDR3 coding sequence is TGTGCCAGCAGCCGAGCCAGCCAAGAGACCCAGTACTTC.

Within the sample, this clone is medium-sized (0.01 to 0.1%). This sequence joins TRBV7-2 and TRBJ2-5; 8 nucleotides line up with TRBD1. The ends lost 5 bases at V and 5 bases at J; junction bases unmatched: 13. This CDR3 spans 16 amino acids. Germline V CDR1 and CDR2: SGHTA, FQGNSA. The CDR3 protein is CASSPDARGRRETQYF. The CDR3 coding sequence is TGTGCCAGCAGCCCAGACGCCAGGGGGCGCCGGGAGACCCAGTACTTC.